Below, 20 T cell receptor beta chains from the same sample are listed, as sequenced in a study of T cells after posttransplantation cyclophosphamide. This table comes from immunoSEQ multiplex PCR, and its TCRdb copy is limited to in-frame clones, with some not included. The table records 50,000 to 55,000 clones, just over 85% of them present only once. Specimen: PBMCs. These receptors originate from a young man with a blood cancer, CMV-positive, and with a related stem cell donor.

The J gene is TRBJ1-5, the V gene TRBV2, with TRBD1 as a possible D gene (6 bases). Germline assignment: CDR1 SNHLY and CDR2 FYNNEI. V was clipped by 7 bases and J by 1 base, with 8 bases between them. CDR3 length equals 13 residues. The CDR3 region is CASKGESNQPQHF. The CDR3, as DNA: TGTGCCAGCAAGGGGGAAAGCAATCAGCCCCAGCATTTT.

The gene calls are TRBV6-5 and TRBJ2-7; 12 bases agree with TRBD1. Germline V gene sequence: CDR1 MNHEY, CDR2 SVGAGI. The length of the CDR3 is 14 residues. Trimming took 5 bases from V and 6 from J; bases not matched to a gene: 5. CDR3 DNA sequence: TGTGCCAGCAGTCGGGACAGGGGGCAGGGCGAGCAGTACTTC. Translation gives CASSRDRGQGEQYF.

This clone was picked up a small number of times. The chain links TRBV5-4 to TRBJ2-7; the match to TRBD2 covers 7 bases. This CDR3 contains 14 residues. Germline CDR1 reads SGHNT; CDR2 reads YYREEE (reference sequence). With V trimmed by 1 base and J by 2 bases, 3 bases remained unmatched. In DNA form, the CDR3 reads TGTGCCAGCAGCTTGAGCGCGGGAGCCTACGAGCAGTACTTC. Amino acids: CASSLSAGAYEQYF. The full variable domain, completed using reference TRBV5-4 and TRBJ2-7, is ETGVTQSPTHLIKTRGQQVTLRCSSQSGHNTVSWYQQALGQGPQFIFQYYREEENGRGNFPPRFSGLQFPNYSSELNVNALELDDSALYLCASSLSAGAYEQYFGPGTRLTVT.

The rearrangement uses TRBV6-5 and TRBJ2-7, with a possible D match to TRBD2 (5 bases). The CDR3 runs to 13 residues. V was trimmed by 6 bases and J by 0 bases, leaving 9 bases between them. Germline CDR1 MNHEY, CDR2 SVGAGI. The CDR3: CASSRGSSYEQYF. The CDR3 DNA reads as TGTGCCAGCAGCCGAGGGAGCTCCTACGAGCAGTACTTC.

The chain is built from TRBV9 and TRBJ2-2, with D tentatively TRBD2 (5 bases). Trimming left V 4 bases short and J 1 base short, with 14 bases between. Germline V gives CDR1 SGDLS, CDR2 YYNGEE. This CDR3 is built from 16 residues. The CDR3 is CASSPRGSVNTGELFF. CDR3 in DNA: TGTGCCAGCAGCCCCCGGGGTAGCGTGAACACCGGGGAGCTGTTTTTT.

This sequence joins TRBV7-3 and TRBJ2-3, with 14 positions matching TRBD2. Germline assignment: CDR1 SGHTA and CDR2 FQGTGA. After removal of 4 bases from V and 1 base from J, the junction contained 7 bases not matched to a gene. This CDR3 region has 18 residues. The CDR3 DNA is TGTGCCAGCAGCTGGGGACTAGCGGGAGCTCTAGGCACAGATACGCAGTATTTT. Translation gives CASSWGLAGALGTDTQYF. Based on the CDR3 plus reference TRBV7-3 and TRBJ2-3, the full variable domain is GAGVSQTPSNKVTEKGKYVELRCDPISGHTALYWYRQSLGQGPEFLIYFQGTGAADDSGLPNDRFFAVRPEGSVSTLKIQRTERGDSAVYLCASSWGLAGALGTDTQYFGPGTRLTVL.

This clone appeared once. The V call is TRBV5-5, the J call TRBJ2-7; D unresolved. Germline assignment: CDR1 SGHKS and CDR2 YYEKEE (reference sequence). Between the trimmed V and J ends, which lost 0 bases and 0 bases, there was a span of 13 bases. The CDR3 loop spans 16 amino acids. The CDR3 DNA reads TGTGCCAGCAGCTTGGCCCCAAACCTAATCTCCTACGAGCAGTACTTC. This encodes CASSLAPNLISYEQYF.

The rearrangement links TRBV2 to TRBJ2-7; TRBD2 matches 8 bases. The CDR3 has 15 amino acids. The germline V gene has CDR1 SNHLY and CDR2 FYNNEI. The junction had 9 bases not matched to a gene; V was cut back by 7 bases and J by 1 base. The CDR3 spells CASTIERGPSYEQYF. The CDR3 bases are TGTGCCAGCACAATCGAGCGGGGGCCTTCCTACGAGCAGTACTTC. Using reference TRBV2 and TRBJ2-7 for the parts outside the CDR3, the full variable domain is EPEVTQTPSHQVTQMGQEVILRCVPISNHLYFYWYRQILGQKVEFLVSFYNNEISEKSEIFDDQFSVERPDGSNFTLKIRSTKLEDSAMYFCASTIERGPSYEQYFGPGTRLTVT.

This clone was recorded many times. This chain uses TRBV2 with TRBJ1-1; D unresolved. The CDR3 runs to 11 residues. The V gene's germline CDR1 is SNHLY and CDR2 FYNNEI. V lost 5 bases and J 5 bases, leaving 6 bases between the germline ends. CDR3 sequence (DNA): TGTGCCAGCAGTCCGTTGACTGAAGCTTTCTTT. Amino acids: CASSPLTEAFF.

This clone is a singleton in its sample. The rearrangement joins TRBV25-1 to TRBJ2-2, with 9 bases matching TRBD1. J lost 5 bases, V lost 8 bases, and 15 bases had no gene match. In germline, CDR1 is MGHDK, CDR2 SYGVNS. The CDR3 covers 17 residues. The chain's CDR3 is CASGFTPGQGPTGELFF. The CDR3 DNA reads TGTGCCAGCGGATTCACACCGGGACAGGGCCCAACCGGGGAGCTGTTTTTT.

The rearrangement uses TRBV7-9 and TRBJ2-1; TRBD2 might be the D (5 bases). This CDR3 is built from 13 residues. Germline CDR1 reads SEHNR; CDR2 reads FQNEAQ (reference sequence). Trimming took 3 bases from V and 8 from J, leaving 11 bases between them. CDR3 bases: TGTGCCAGCAGCTTGAGGTTGAGGGATGAGCAGTTCTTC. This encodes CASSLRLRDEQFF.

The chain recombines TRBV7-2 with TRBJ2-7, with 13 bases matching TRBD2. Unmatched junction bases numbered 10, after V lost 2 bases and J lost 6 bases. The CDR3 length is 17 residues. CDR1 is SGHTA and CDR2 is FQGNSA in the germline V gene. CDR3 region: CASSLISRTSGSGEQYF. The CDR3, as DNA: TGTGCCAGCAGCTTAATTTCCCGGACTAGCGGGAGTGGCGAGCAGTACTTC. The whole variable domain, remainder taken from reference TRBV7-2 and TRBJ2-7, is GAGVSQSPSNKVTEKGKDVELRCDPISGHTALYWYRQSLGQGLEFLIYFQGNSAPDKSGLPSDRFSAERTGGSVSTLTIQRTQQEDSAVYLCASSLISRTSGSGEQYFGPGTRLTVT.

CDR3 DNA sequence: TGTGCCAGCAGTGAAGAGGGCGGGAACACCGGGGAGCTGTTTTTT. This translates into CASSEEGGNTGELFF. V gene TRBV6-4 combines with J gene TRBJ2-2, with TRBD2 as a possible D gene (5 bases). Germline V lookup: CDR1 MRHNA, CDR2 SNTAGT. This CDR3 has 15 amino acids. V lost 3 bases to trimming and J lost 1 base, with 9 bases between them.

This clone showed up just a few times. The chain links TRBV5-4 to TRBJ2-5, with D perhaps matching TRBD2 (5 bases). The CDR3 runs to 15 residues. The germline V gene encodes CDR1 SGHNT and CDR2 YYREEE (reference sequence). Trimming removed 0 bases at V and 1 base at J, with 10 bases between. The CDR3 loop reads CASSLDDTSQETQYF. CDR3 nucleotide sequence: TGTGCCAGCAGCTTGGATGATACTAGCCAAGAGACCCAGTACTTC.

V and J are TRBV2 and TRBJ2-7; 7 bases align to TRBD1. This CDR3 has 15 amino acids. Losses at the gene ends were 3 bases for V and 2 bases for J; bases not matched to a gene: 7. Looked up from germline, CDR1 is SNHLY and CDR2 is FYNNEI. The CDR3 region has the DNA TGTGCCAGCAGTGAGGGGACAGTTGGGGCCTACGAGCAGTACTTC. Amino acids: CASSEGTVGAYEQYF.

The rearrangement joins TRBV4-1 to TRBJ2-1, with D maybe TRBD2 (5 bases). CDR3 length equals 15 residues. Trimming took off 4 bases at V and 3 bases at J, with 13 bases between the two ends. Germline V lookup: CDR1 MGHRA, CDR2 YSYEKL. The CDR3: CASSLYDSDYNEQFF. DNA of the CDR3: TGCGCCAGCAGCCTCTATGATAGCGACTACAATGAGCAGTTCTTC.

V usage is TRBV30 and J usage is TRBJ2-7; D is unclear. The ends were cut back, 4 bases at V and 0 bases at J, with 10 bases in the middle. This CDR3 has 13 residues. CDR1 and CDR2 (germline): GTSNPN, SVGIG (reference sequence). This CDR3 reads CAWTSYSSYEQYF. The CDR3 DNA follows: TGTGCCTGGACAAGCTATTCCTCCTACGAGCAGTACTTC.

V and J are TRBV7-3 and TRBJ2-1; weak D call: TRBD1 (5 bases). The germline gives CDR1 SGHTA, CDR2 FQGTGA. The CDR3 covers 15 residues. V lost 2 bases, J lost 7 bases, and 15 bases lay in between. The CDR3 sequence: CASSLGQGRQNEQFF. CDR3 nucleotides: TGTGCCAGCAGCTTAGGGCAGGGAAGGCAAAATGAGCAGTTCTTC.

The chain carries TRBV5-3 and TRBJ1-6; TRBD1 matches at 8 bases. TRBV5-3 is flagged as an ORF with uncertain function. CDR3 length: 14 residues. J was trimmed by 13 bases and V by 1 base; bases with no gene match: 7. CDR3 amino acids: CARSLRTGLGPLHF. The DNA for the CDR3 is TGTGCCAGAAGCTTGAGGACAGGGCTCGGGCCCCTCCACTTT.

This chain uses TRBV19 with TRBJ2-2; 8 nucleotides align to TRBD1. Germline values: CDR1 LNHDA, CDR2 SQIVND (reference sequence). Germline trimming cut 4 bases from V and 0 bases from J; bases unmatched to any gene: 4. The length of the CDR3 is 16 residues. The CDR3 here is CASSKTGAPNTGELFF. CDR3 sequence (DNA): TGTGCCAGTAGTAAGACAGGGGCCCCGAACACCGGGGAGCTGTTTTTT.